This T cell receptor (beta chain) was profiled in a study of blood T cell repertoires in COVID-19. Study as a whole: Researchers got acute and convalescent COVID-19 samples from the United States, Italy and Spain. PBMCs, B-cell-depleted T cells, or T cells provided the cDNA or gDNA that made up the material.

Per the original data handling: Scientists estimated how many nucleated cells there were by amplifying reference gene primers. TCRdb's table, derived via immunoSEQ multiplex PCR, lists solely in-frame clones and lacks some. V, J and clone size are those of that table, while D and trimming were read from the DNA. The data contain more than 200,000 clones, roughly 80% of them singletons. Germline CDR1 is SQVTM and CDR2 is ANQGSEA. Trimming stripped 6 bases from V and 5 bases from J, with 13 bases between. The CDR3 is 12 residues long. The source material was peripheral blood. This sequence originates from a man aged 50-59 years with active or convalescent COVID-19. The gene calls are TRBV29-1 and TRBJ1-1; D not resolved. This CDR3 reads CSVQFGWTEAFF. CDR3 sequence (DNA): TGCAGCGTCCAATTCGGGTGGACTGAAGCTTTCTTT.